One sample yielded the 14 T cell receptor beta chains listed below, sequenced in a study of blood T cells in healthy people across ages. Next came a second PCR, run for roughly 6 to 11 cycles, which used a sample-barcoded 5' primer along with a J-beta primer mix. MiXCR was run by TCRdb on the 5' RACE reads, yielding one entry per CDR3 protein. The sample holds about 700,000 distinct CDR3 sequences, roughly 32% seen once. The sequenced material came from blood. These receptors were taken from a woman of 80 years or more in good health.

The chain is built from TRBV20-1 and TRBJ1-1; D gene uncertain. The V gene's germline CDR1 is DFQATT and CDR2 SNEGSKA (reference sequence). Deletions cut 1 base from V and 1 base from J, with 13 bases between. The CDR3 is 15 residues long. The CDR3 DNA follows: TGCAGTGCTAGAGGGACCGACATGTCGAACACTGAAGCTTTCTTT. Translation gives CSARGTDMSNTEAFF.

This clonotype was observed at least ten times. This chain joins TRBV20-1 and TRBJ1-5, with 8 positions matching TRBD1. Germline V gene data show CDR1 as DFQATT and CDR2 as SNEGSKA (reference sequence). With V trimmed by 3 bases and J by 3 bases, 16 bases remained unmatched. There are 18 residues in the CDR3. The CDR3: CSASLPGQAGLINQPQHF. The CDR3 DNA reads TGCAGTGCTAGCCTTCCGGGACAGGCAGGACTTATCAATCAGCCCCAGCATTTT.

Ten or more counts support this clonotype. The chain employs TRBV7-8 and TRBJ2-7, with 9 bases aligning to TRBD1. The CDR3 extends over 14 amino acids. With V trimmed by 3 bases and J by 5 bases, 5 bases remained unmatched. Germline CDR1 is SGHVS and CDR2 is FQNEAQ. CDR3 sequence: CASSFGTGSHEQYF. CDR3 bases: TGTGCCAGCAGCTTTGGGACAGGGAGCCACGAGCAGTACTTC.

This clonotype was counted at least ten times. The rearrangement links TRBV5-1 to TRBJ2-3; 8 nucleotides line up with TRBD2. The CDR3 contains 15 residues. Trimming at V came to 0 bases and at J to 4 bases, leaving 4 bases not matched to a gene. Germline V gene data show CDR1 as SGHRS and CDR2 as YFSETQ. The CDR3, as DNA: TGCGCCAGCAGCTTGGCCGCAGCGGGGGCAGATACGCAGTATTTT. It specifies CASSLAAAGADTQYF. The whole variable domain, filled in from reference TRBV5-1 and TRBJ2-3, reads KAGVTQTPRYLIKTRGQQVTLSCSPISGHRSVSWYQQTPGQGLQFLFEYFSETQRNKGNFPGRFSGRQFSNSRSEMNVSTLELGDSALYLCASSLAAAGADTQYFGPGTRLTVL.

This clonotype showed up just a few times. The chain links TRBV20-1 to TRBJ1-5; tentatively, D is TRBD1 (5 bases). The CDR3 length is 14 residues. V shed 0 bases and J shed 8 bases, with 14 bases lying between them. Germline loops: CDR1 DFQATT, CDR2 SNEGSKA (reference sequence). The CDR3 here is CSARDPAGGEPQHF. In DNA, the CDR3 is TGCAGTGCTAGAGATCCCGCGGGGGGAGAGCCCCAGCATTTT.

The rearrangement joins TRBV29-1 to TRBJ1-2; 8 bases align to TRBD1. The germline CDR1 and CDR2 sequences are SQVTM and ANQGSEA. This CDR3 has 11 residues. Trimming cost V 5 bases and J 7 bases; bases outside gene matches: 3. CDR3 residues: CSVWTGTGYTF. The CDR3 DNA is TGCAGCGTTTGGACAGGGACTGGCTACACCTTC.

This clonotype has ten or more counts. J is TRBJ2-1 and V is TRBV6-2 or TRBV6-3; D unclear. Trimming stripped 5 bases from V and 2 bases from J, with 13 bases between. Germline V gene sequence: CDR1 MNHEY, CDR2 SVGEGT. This CDR3 region has 15 residues. For the CDR3, the DNA is TGTGCCAGCAGTCTAGTTGGAACGACCTACAATGAGCAGTTCTTC. Encoded protein: CASSLVGTTYNEQFF.

CDR3 coding DNA: TGTGCCAGCAGCGAGCAGGGTTTTTCCACCGGGGAGCTGTTTTTT. Protein product: CASSEQGFSTGELFF. The chain has TRBV9 and TRBJ2-2, with D tentatively TRBD1 (5 bases). Germline V gene data show CDR1 as SGDLS and CDR2 as YYNGEE. CDR3 length equals 15 residues. Trimming took 3 bases from V and 4 from J, leaving 13 bases between them.

This clonotype came up many times. This sequence joins TRBV20-1 and TRBJ1-5, with 9 bases fitting TRBD1. This CDR3 contains 15 residues. With V trimmed by 5 bases and J by 6 bases, 11 bases remained unmatched. Germline loops: CDR1 DFQATT, CDR2 SNEGSKA (reference sequence). The CDR3 nucleotides read TGCAGTGCTGGTCCCAGGACAGGGGTAACTCAGCCCCAGCATTTT. The encoded protein is CSAGPRTGVTQPQHF.

The chain couples TRBV20-1 to TRBJ1-1; a weak D match, TRBD1 (5 bases). The CDR3 has 17 residues. V shed 0 bases and J shed 5 bases, with 22 bases lying between them. In germline, CDR1 is DFQATT, CDR2 SNEGSKA (reference sequence). In nucleotides, the CDR3 is TGCAGTGCTAGAGATCTCTTGAGGGGCTCAAGTCCAACTGAAGCTTTCTTT. Its protein product is CSARDLLRGSSPTEAFF.

This clonotype was counted between two and nine times. The CDR3 sequence is CASSTSSGGATDTQYF. For the CDR3, the DNA is TGTGCCAGCAGTACCTCTAGCGGGGGGGCCACAGATACGCAGTATTTT. This chain joins TRBV6-5 and TRBJ2-3; 12 positions match TRBD2. V shed 5 bases, J shed 2 bases, and the junction held 5 bases outside the gene matches. The germline gives CDR1 MNHEY, CDR2 SVGAGI. The length of the CDR3 is 16 residues.

The V gene is TRBV9, the J gene TRBJ2-7, with D unclear. V lost 0 bases and J 3 bases, leaving 7 bases between the germline ends. The germline V gene encodes CDR1 SGDLS and CDR2 YYNGEE. The CDR3 contains 13 residues. The CDR3 is CASSVAVGYEQYF. Here the CDR3 DNA reads TGTGCCAGCAGCGTAGCTGTAGGCTACGAGCAGTACTTC.

This clonotype was seen a handful of times. J is TRBJ1-6 and V is TRBV25-1, with D possibly being TRBD1 (5 bases). CDR1 and CDR2 (germline): MGHDK, SYGVNS. This CDR3 has 16 residues. V was shortened by 6 bases and J by 7 bases, with 19 bases between the two germline ends. The CDR3 is CASRSPGDLLNSPLHF. The CDR3 region has the DNA TGTGCCAGCAGGTCCCCTGGGGACCTGCTAAATTCACCCCTCCACTTT.

The chain joins TRBV20-1 to TRBJ2-3; D is perhaps TRBD2 (6 bases). The CDR3 has 14 residues. Trimming removed 3 bases at V and 0 bases at J, with 10 bases between. Germline V gene data show CDR1 as DFQATT and CDR2 as SNEGSKA (reference sequence). CDR3 sequence (DNA): TGCAGTGCTAGTCCAGCGGGTAGCACAGATACGCAGTATTTT. Protein sequence: CSASPAGSTDTQYF.